This T cell receptor (beta chain) came from a study of cytomegalovirus exposure and HLA in healthy donors (dated by TCRdb to between 2016 and 2019). For context, the study as a whole: An earlier analysis of 587 of the donors reported roughly 270 Gb of sequence data and around 110 million unique TCR beta sequences from some 180 million T cells. An early release covering roughly 640 HLA-typed donors comprised about 300 gigabases of sequencing data and approximately 85 million unique TCR sequences. On average, about 240,000 unique TCR beta nucleotide sequences were sequenced per donor among roughly 430 genotyped donors of the cohort, with 15% to 20% of those sequences being non-productive. High-throughput TCR immunosequencing, statistical association of individual TCRs with disease status, and machine learning were combined to predict cytomegalovirus infection status. Class I and class II HLA loci were covered by the typing at four-digit resolution. The study profiled the T cell repertoires of about 720 subjects by immunosequencing and related them to cytomegalovirus serostatus. All discovery cohort repertoires had been generated using a single sequencing platform. Typing coverage varied by locus: roughly 629-630 donors for A, B, C, DRB1 and DQB1; roughly 520 for DQA1; nearly 610 for DPA1; approximately 490 for DPB1. To decide whether each TCR beta V gene segment behaved as functional or pseudogenic, an earlier analysis of several hundred of the donors relied on high-throughput TCR beta sequencing. A separate validation cohort of approximately 120 different subjects was used in addition to the roughly 670-subject first cohort. Of the approximately 400 genotyped donors, 65% to 90% fell in the genetic ancestry cluster associated with self-reported Caucasian donors. Because of strong linkage in the cohort, five DR-DQ haplotypes were treated as single units for association and clustering. In a later analysis, previously published TCR beta repertoires from 666 donors were re-analyzed and high-resolution HLA genotyping was added so that TCR occurrence patterns could be studied. Alongside the repertoire data, information on donor age, sex, ethnicity and CMV serostatus was compiled. The later analysis used no new phenotypic data to find candidate immune exposures, relying instead on TCR beta sequences and their occurrence across donors. A later genetic analysis took genome-wide SNP genotypes for about three fifths of the 666 donors and used that subset as a discovery cohort. The study was designed to test whether signatures of past pathogen exposure could be identified by cataloging public T cell receptors. Broader findings and caveats from the paper: Presence/absence analyses assumed roughly uniform sequencing depth across donors, an assumption that may not hold. Broadly in line with IMGT annotations, most TCR beta V segments showed up in productive rearrangements about 90% or about 30% of the time in an earlier analysis of approximately 600 of the donors. The cohort was sequenced for TCR beta chains only, and without alpha or paired-chain data the features that could be detected were limited. The sequencing pipeline was judged likely to have produced a cluster of highly shared sequence variants as a technical artifact. Several of the top co-occurrence clusters appeared to be linked to parvovirus B19, influenza, CMV and Epstein-Barr virus, according to a later analysis. According to a later analysis, most CMV-associated TCR beta chains appeared to be HLA-restricted, and the HLA associations seemed to be driven largely by CMV exposure. Because counts were too low, around 17 rarely observed V segments, including chromosome 9 orphons, were left out of the earlier analysis of approximately 580 of the donors. A further reported finding was that TCR beta sequences accurately predicted the HLA-A and HLA-B alleles for most subjects in the first cohort. Most TCR sequences were observed very rarely across donors, whereas some public TCRs were present in many individuals. Linkage disequilibrium might explain the correlated functional status among segregating V segments, but an unknown experimental factor could not be excluded. Immune exposure information for the cohort was limited to CMV serostatus. Assigning TCR associations to individual alleles was difficult when HLA alleles, especially DR and DQ, strongly co-occurred. The study gave a list of 150 to 200 TCR beta chains associated with cytomegalovirus. Because HLA typing was missing for some donors at each locus, association tests included only the typed subset. It was suggested by the authors that the approach could potentially be generalized to other disease states and immunological phenotypes. Three of the identified cytomegalovirus-associated TCR beta chains were confirmed in vitro to be specific for cytomegalovirus antigens. In a later analysis, HLA-associated TCR beta chains showed more clonal expansion and lower generation probabilities than non-associated chains that were equally common. According to a later genetic analysis, donors in an Asian-associated ancestry cluster had fewer N-insertions in productive TCRs than the approximately 650-donor mean. Cytomegalovirus status was reported to be diagnosed by the classifier with high specificity and sensitivity in both the original and validation cohorts. Some IMGT-functional V segments, including TRBV6-2 and TRBV6-3, could not be told apart with the 87-base-pair reads, so those segments were excluded. A later analysis found that TCR association rates varied across HLA loci, with DRB1 alleles showing the most associated TCRs and HLA-C alleles the fewest. At a false discovery rate of 0.05, a later analysis linked 15,000 to 20,000 TCR beta sequences to specific HLA alleles. An association between a missense DCLRE1C variant and V-gene and J-gene trimming of TCR beta chains was found in a later genetic analysis and replicated in an independent cohort.

CDR1 SGDLS and CDR2 YYNGEE were looked up in the germline V gene. The germline ends are 8 bases apart after V is trimmed by 0 bases and J by 7 bases. The CDR3, from cysteine to phenylalanine, totals 13 residues. Just the 39-base CDR3 DNA is kept, in frame starting at base 1. Libraries came from the immunoSEQ multiplex PCR assay. For the multiplex PCR, a mixture combining 60 forward primers for TCR Vbeta segments and 13 reverse primers for TCR Jbeta segments was used. The CDR3 region of rearranged TCR beta genes was amplified from genomic DNA with a multiplex PCR assay. The Illumina HiSeq System was used to sequence the amplified TCR beta libraries as 87-base-pair reads. Regarding the original processing steps: In a later analysis, approximately 74 million unique TCR beta chains were counted across the approximately 640 repertoires, and roughly 11 million of these chains were shared by at least two donors. Raw reads were error-corrected and collapsed into unique sequences with a nearest-neighbor algorithm that merged closely related sequences to remove PCR and sequencing errors. CDR3 sequences were aligned to IMGT reference sequences to assign V, D and J gene segments. For a sequence to be retained, a match of at least six nucleotides was required to both a V gene segment and a J gene segment. Rearrangements were classified as productive when the CDR3 lacked stop codons and remained in frame with V and J, and all other rearrangements were classified as non-productive. CDR3 was defined according to IMGT convention as the region running from the second conserved V-encoded cysteine to the conserved J-encoded phenylalanine. The earlier analysis of about 610 of the donors excluded sequences that lacked an unambiguous match to a single V gene segment. In an earlier analysis of several hundred of the donors, V segments were called functional above 56.7% productive rearrangements and were called segregating when the between-donor standard deviation exceeded 5%. A statistical classification framework was built to diagnose cytomegalovirus status from the catalog of TCR beta chain sequences. In a later analysis, V and J genes were assigned by comparing TCR nucleotide sequences against IMGT/GENE-DB human TR gene sequences. In a later analysis, CDR3 sequences and most-parsimonious VDJ recombination scenarios were assigned using the TCRdist pipeline. In a later analysis, each TCR beta chain was defined by its CDR3 amino acid sequence together with its V-gene family, and reads lacking a unique V-gene family were excluded. To address suspected cross-contamination and a sequencing artifact, a later analysis removed a few hundred highly shared, low-generation-probability nucleotide sequences. For each public chain, a later analysis derived a clonal expansion index from normalized ranks of inferred template counts within each repertoire. Generation probabilities in a later analysis came from a VDJ recombination model fitted to out-of-frame rearrangements, and those results were checked against IGoR. In a later analysis, hypergeometric tests were used to score TCR-TCR, TCR-HLA and TCR-CMV co-occurrence, with a repertoire-size bias correction applied to TCR pairs. In a later analysis, false discovery rates were estimated by permuting HLA or CMV assignments 20 times. In a later analysis, co-occurring TCRs were grouped using DBSCAN, and TCRdist sequence similarity was added for clustering within HLA-allele-positive subsets. Repertoires with fewer than 30,000 or more than 120,000 public chains, plus five repertoires with anomalous nucleotide sharing, were excluded from co-occurrence clustering. The source is immuneACCESS, and TCRdb retained only in-frame sequences with V and J called. Part of the clones is not carried over; for the studies checked, unresolved V genes explain less than half of this, and the remainder is unexplained. The DNA gave D and trimming, while V, J and clone size come from that table. The sample records about 160,000 clones, around 74% of which are singletons. The ten largest clones add up to roughly 1.9% of the sample.

The cohort was made up of hundreds of healthy bone marrow donors. At the time of sampling, all cohort members were nominally healthy, though unrecorded immune exposures were likely present. The donor tested CMV seronegative and was one of the 352 seronegative cohort members. Every donor gave a peripheral blood sample, and the peripheral blood mononuclear cells from that sample were used for TCR beta sequencing. Genomic DNA was extracted from the blood cell samples with the Qiagen DNeasy Blood Extraction Kit. Comment on this clone: Its antigen is currently not known. No base qualities exist here, and no much larger clone lies one base off it.

Input material: PBMCs. The TCR was taken from a female donor in good health and CMV-seronegative. The rearranged chain carries TRBV9 and TRBJ2-1; matching of 6 bases hints at TRBD2 as the D gene. The bases read TGTGCCAGCAGCGTAGATGGGGGGAATGAGCAGTTCTTC. Its amino acids are CASSVDGGNEQFF.